The rows below give T cell receptor beta chains drawn from one sample of a study of shared clonotypes between healthy human individuals. Sequenced by immunoSEQ multiplex PCR; TCRdb stores in-frame clones only, minus some. The sample contains some 240,000 clones, 65% of which appear only once. Sequences were obtained from memory CD4+ T cells sorted from blood. These receptors all stem from a man aged 25 to 40 in good health. Each CDR3 is given with its conserved first and last residue. D genes are given only for firm matches. Part of the rows lack a size; the others show once, few, many or a class for expanded clones.

once	TRBD1	TRBJ1-1	13	TRBV5-6	CASTIQGLAEAFF	TGTGCCAGCACCATACAGGGGTTGGCTGAAGCTTTCTTT
once	-	TRBJ2-3	16	TRBV4-1	CASSQEQGTTTDTQYF	TGCGCCAGCAGCCAAGAACAGGGAACCACCACAGATACGCAGTATTTT
-	-	TRBJ2-7	14	TRBV7-2	CASNREGARAEQYF	TGTGCCAGCAACAGGGAGGGGGCCAGGGCCGAGCAGTACTTC
-	TRBD2	TRBJ2-7	13	TRBV7-7	CASSSLAGGEQYF	TGTGCTAGCAGCTCGCTAGCGGGAGGAGAGCAGTACTTC
-	-	TRBJ2-5	14	TRBV18	CASSPLSREETQYF	TGTGCCAGCTCACCACTTAGCAGGGAAGAGACCCAGTACTTC
-	-	TRBJ1-2	15	TRBV27	CASSLRAQPNYGYTF	TGTGCCAGCAGTTTAAGGGCCCAACCCAACTATGGCTACACCTTC
-	-	TRBJ2-2	17	TRBV9	CASSVVGAGLGPGELFF	TGTGCCAGCAGCGTAGTGGGGGCAGGCCTTGGACCCGGGGAGCTGTTTTTT
-	-	TRBJ2-3	14	TRBV7-2	CASLVDSVTDTQYF	TGTGCCAGTCTCGTGGACTCTGTCACAGATACGCAGTATTTT
once	TRBD1	TRBJ1-3	14	TRBV9	CASSGDRAGNTIYF	TGTGCCAGCAGCGGGGACAGGGCTGGAAACACCATATATTTT
once	TRBD2	TRBJ2-1	16	TRBV2	CASSVNLAGVTNEQFF	TGTGCCAGCAGTGTCAATCTAGCGGGAGTTACCAATGAGCAGTTCTTC
-	-	TRBJ2-3	13	TRBV9	CASSATGTDTQYF	TGTGCCAGCAGCGCGACAGGCACAGATACGCAGTATTTT
few	-	TRBJ2-7	14	TRBV19	CASTPRVSSYEQYF	TGTGCCAGTACCCCCAGGGTTAGCTCCTACGAGCAGTACTTC
-	TRBD1	TRBJ1-2	14	TRBV7-8	CASSLETGNYGYTF	TGTGCCAGCAGCTTAGAGACAGGGAACTATGGCTACACCTTC